The 19 T cell receptor beta chains given below trace back to one sample, sequenced in a study of regulatory T cells in long-lasting Graves disease. The authors built TCR beta libraries using iRepertoire HTBI primers and Arm-PCR of CDR3 regions. TCRdb reprocessed the multiplex PCR reads with MiXCR, giving one entry per CDR3 protein. Among under 450,000 distinct CDR3 sequences listed, 15% to 20% were seen once. Time point specified: newly diagnosed GD, antithyroid drugs for less than 3 months. With RNA extracted from PBMCs as input, the TCR library was made. The same data also contributed to another study, on T cells in Graves' hyperthyroidism and ophthalmopathy.

The sample consisted of peripheral blood mononuclear cells (PBMCs), taken at new diagnosis, from a patient treated with antithyroid drugs. All receptors come from a woman younger than 35 with Graves disease.

This chain joins TRBV9 and TRBJ2-7, with TRBD2 matching 8 bases. This CDR3 contains 15 residues. Per the germline V gene, CDR1 is SGDLS and CDR2 is YYNGEE. The trim removed 4 bases at V and 5 bases at J, leaving 11 bases unmatched. The CDR3 DNA reads TGTGCCAGCAGCTCAAGAATAGCGGGGTACGACGAGCAGTACTTC. This sequence encodes CASSSRIAGYDEQYF.

This clonotype was recorded at least ten times. J is TRBJ1-1 and V is TRBV5-1; D not resolved. This CDR3 contains 14 residues. V lost 0 bases and J lost 5, with 11 bases in between. CDR1 and CDR2 from the germline V gene are SGHRS and YFSETQ. CDR3 coding DNA: TGCGCCAGCAGCTTGGCCCTAACAATGACTGAAGCTTTCTTT. This translates into CASSLALTMTEAFF.

There are many counts of this clonotype. The chain links TRBV11-2 to TRBJ2-5; 7 nucleotides agree with TRBD1. J was trimmed by 1 base and V by 4 bases; bases with no gene match: 6. CDR1 and CDR2 from the germline V gene are SGHAT and FQNNGV. This CDR3 has 15 amino acids. The CDR3 DNA reads TGTGCCAGCAGCTCCCTGACAGGGCCCCAAGAGACCCAGTACTTC. Amino acids: CASSSLTGPQETQYF.

The V and J genes are TRBV15 and TRBJ1-6; TRBD1 aligns across 8 bases. V was pared by 4 bases and J by 14 bases, with 10 bases of the junction left unmatched. Germline V gene data show CDR1 as LNHNV and CDR2 as YYDKDF (reference sequence). The CDR3 loop spans 14 amino acids. In DNA form, the CDR3 reads TGTGCCACCAGCATAGGGGGGACAGGCAAAACCCTCCACTTT. Residues: CATSIGGTGKTLHF.

Many counts were recorded for this clonotype. J is TRBJ2-5 and V is TRBV6-1; 7 nucleotides align to TRBD2. The V gene end was trimmed by 3 bases and the J gene end by 1 base; junction bases not matched to a gene: 5. Germline CDR1 is MNHNS and CDR2 is SASEGT. The CDR3 is 15 amino acids. This chain's CDR3 is CASSEIAGSQETQYF. As DNA, the CDR3 is TGTGCCAGCAGTGAGATAGCGGGCTCCCAAGAGACCCAGTACTTC.

Ten or more counts support this clonotype. This rearrangement joins TRBV12-3 or TRBV12-4 to TRBJ1-1; a possible D gene is TRBD1 (5 bases). CDR3 size: 14 residues. Trimming removed 1 base from V and 10 bases from J, with 16 bases in between. The CDR3 sequence: CASSLVNDRGRAFF. CDR3 DNA: TGTGCCAGCAGTTTAGTTAACGACAGAGGTCGAGCTTTCTTT.

V is TRBV24-1 and J is TRBJ1-6; tentative D call: TRBD1 (5 bases). CDR1 KGHDR and CDR2 SFDVKD come from the germline V gene. The V end lost 5 bases, the J end lost 19 bases, and 20 bases lay between the germline ends. The CDR3 sequence is 13 residues long. CDR3: CATSGAGDGRLHF. The DNA of the CDR3 is TGTGCCACCAGTGGTGCGGGGGACGGGAGACTTCACTTT.

This clonotype has just a few counts. The genes are TRBV6-2 or TRBV6-3 and TRBJ1-5; the D gene is possibly TRBD1 (5 bases). There are 16 residues in the CDR3. Trimming stripped 3 bases from V and 2 bases from J, with 14 bases between. Germline V gene lookup returns CDR1 MNHEY and CDR2 SVGEGT. The CDR3 reads CASSYSGGAGNQPQHF. The DNA for the CDR3 is TGTGCCAGCAGTTATAGTGGTGGGGCGGGCAATCAGCCCCAGCATTTT.

CDR3 coding DNA: TGCGCCAGCGAGGGGTGGGGAACTGAAGCTTTCTTT. Encoded protein: CASEGWGTEAFF. V usage is TRBV4-1 and J usage is TRBJ1-1; possibly TRBD1 for D (5 bases). This CDR3 has 12 residues. Per the germline V gene, CDR1 is MGHRA and CDR2 is YSYEKL. The ends were cut back, 8 bases at V and 5 bases at J, with 12 bases in the middle.

This clonotype was counted a few times. V gene TRBV9 combines with J gene TRBJ2-3; maybe TRBD2 (6 bases). This CDR3 has 13 amino acids. CDR1 is SGDLS, CDR2 YYNGEE, per germline. The V end lost 3 bases, the J end lost 10 bases, and 15 bases lay between the germline ends. The CDR3 DNA is TGTGCCAGCAGCGCCCGACTAGTTGGATCGCAGTATTTT. Translated, it gives CASSARLVGSQYF.

In this sample, this clonotype turned up a few times. The chain carries TRBV19 and TRBJ1-2; TRBD1 is a possible D gene (5 bases). The CDR3 has 15 residues. Deletions cut 2 bases from V and 0 bases from J, with 10 bases between. Germline-derived CDR1 and CDR2 are LNHDA and SQIVND (reference sequence). Here the CDR3 DNA reads TGTGCCAGTAGTATACCGGGACCCTCTAACTATGGCTACACCTTC. Encoded protein: CASSIPGPSNYGYTF.

This clonotype was picked up many times. This chain connects TRBV5-4 to TRBJ2-7, with D possibly matching TRBD1 (5 bases). The germline V gene encodes CDR1 SGHNT and CDR2 YYREEE (reference sequence). This CDR3 has 14 amino acids. Trimming pared 4 bases from V and 2 bases from J, leaving 13 bases between. The CDR3 here is CASSASATAYEQYF. The CDR3 DNA reads as TGTGCCAGCAGCGCCTCCGCGACAGCCTACGAGCAGTACTTC.

In this sample, this clonotype turned up many times. V usage is TRBV20-1 and J usage is TRBJ1-3; weak D call: TRBD1 (6 bases). The CDR3 has 14 residues. The ends were cut back, 4 bases at V and 1 base at J, with 11 bases in the middle. Germline CDR1 is DFQATT and CDR2 is SNEGSKA (reference sequence). This CDR3 reads CSANQGRSGNTIYF. The CDR3 region has the DNA TGCAGTGCTAACCAGGGGAGGTCTGGAAACACCATATATTTT.

The rearrangement uses TRBV10-3 and TRBJ1-1; D is undetermined. The V end was cut by 4 bases, the J end by 3 bases, with 15 bases between. The CDR3 has 15 amino acids. In germline, CDR1 is ENHRY, CDR2 SYGVKD. CDR3 sequence: CAISAVVGRDTEAFF. CDR3 sequence (DNA): TGTGCCATCAGTGCGGTTGTGGGGAGGGACACTGAAGCTTTCTTT.

This clonotype was counted many times. The chain uses TRBV2 and TRBJ1-5, with 7 bases that match TRBD1. The germline V gene encodes CDR1 SNHLY and CDR2 FYNNEI. V lost 1 base and J lost 5; bases outside the gene matches: 5. The CDR3 contains 15 residues. The CDR3 DNA reads TGTGCCAGCAGTGAAGGACAGGGAATTGATCAGCCCCAGCATTTT. This sequence encodes CASSEGQGIDQPQHF.

This clonotype was detected only a few times. V gene TRBV5-1 combines with J gene TRBJ2-5; 7 bases agree with TRBD1. This CDR3 is built from 14 residues. Germline CDR1 SGHRS, CDR2 YFSETQ. The ends lost 4 bases at V and 5 bases at J; junction bases unmatched: 8. The CDR3 region is CASSPTRGTETQYF. The DNA of the CDR3 is TGCGCCAGCAGCCCCACCAGGGGGACGGAGACCCAGTACTTC.

This clonotype appeared many times. The V gene is TRBV5-1, the J gene TRBJ2-7; 8 positions match TRBD2. CDR1 is SGHRS, CDR2 YFSETQ, per germline. The CDR3 runs 14 residues. V shed 2 bases, J shed 5 bases, and the junction held 6 bases outside the gene matches. The CDR3 loop is CASSFQREYDEQYF. DNA for the CDR3: TGCGCCAGCAGCTTTCAGCGGGAGTACGACGAGCAGTACTTC.

On this clonotype: A far larger clone is off by one base, so a read error is likely. The chain recombines TRBV7-9 with TRBJ2-3, with 11 bases aligning to TRBD2. The V gene's germline CDR1 is SEHNR and CDR2 FQNEAQ (reference sequence). This CDR3 region has 17 residues. CDR3 DNA: TGTGCCGGCAGCTTAGGTCTAGCGGGAGGAGGCACAGATACGCAGTATTTT. The encoded protein is CAGSLGLAGGGTDTQYF.

About this clonotype itself: The germline gene is not matched at one end of the junction; a read error may be the cause. J is TRBJ1-6 and V is TRBV20-1, with TRBD1 identical over 7 bases. This CDR3 is 16 amino acids long. CDR1 and CDR2 from the germline V gene are DFQATT and SNEGSKA (reference sequence). The CDR3 DNA follows: TGCAGTGCTAGAGACACAGGGGCGATCGGAGGGGCACCCCCCCACTTT. Translation gives CSARDTGAIGGAPPHF.